A selection of T cell receptor beta chains follows, all from one sample in a study of PD-1 blockade in classical Hodgkin lymphoma. Generated by immunoSEQ multiplex PCR, the TCRdb table keeps only in-frame clones and is missing some. This table holds more than 90,000 clones, around 89% found once. The sample here was peripheral blood mononuclear cells (PBMCs), taken before the second cycle of nivolumab. All receptors come from a human donor with classical Hodgkin lymphoma. The CDR3 runs from the conserved cysteine through the conserved F or W. A D gene is named only where the DNA matches it firmly. Only part of the rows carry a size: once, few, many, or a class if the clone is expanded.

V gene	D gene	CDR3 length	J gene	clone size	CDR3 protein	CDR3 DNA
TRBV27	NA	13	TRBJ1-2	NA	CASSDTGSYGYTF	TGTGCCAGCAGTGATACGGGGAGCTATGGCTACACCTTC
TRBV6-1	TRBD2	15	TRBJ2-3	few	CASSRLAGSAGTQYF	TGTGCCAGCAGTCGACTAGCGGGGTCCGCCGGAACGCAGTATTTT
TRBV30	NA	12	TRBJ1-1	NA	CAWNPGKTEAFF	TGTGCCTGGAACCCGGGGAAGACTGAAGCTTTCTTT
TRBV6-5	NA	15	TRBJ2-7	NA	CASSYTGLRSYEQYF	TGTGCCAGCAGTTACACGGGTCTAAGATCGTACGAGCAGTACTTC
TRBV6-1	NA	12	TRBJ1-2	NA	CASRGVPEGYTF	TGTGCCAGCAGGGGGGTCCCAGAAGGCTACACCTTC
TRBV7-9	NA	13	TRBJ2-3	NA	CASSFDAGDTQYF	TGTGCCAGCAGCTTTGACGCGGGAGATACGCAGTATTTT
TRBV7-2	NA	15	TRBJ1-3	once	CASTVFPDSGNTIYF	TGTGCCAGCACCGTCTTCCCCGACTCTGGAAACACCATATATTTT
TRBV15	TRBD2	14	TRBJ2-7	NA	CATSRGLAGESQYF	TGTGCCACCAGCAGAGGGCTAGCGGGGGAATCGCAGTACTTC
TRBV2	TRBD1	16	TRBJ2-1	NA	CASSDRDRVAYNEQFF	TGTGCCAGCAGTGATCGGGACAGGGTAGCCTACAATGAGCAGTTCTTC
TRBV13	NA	11	TRBJ2-7	NA	CASSSHYEQYF	TGTGCCAGCAGCTCTCACTACGAGCAGTACTTC